These 5 T cell receptor beta chains were all obtained from the same sample, sequenced in a study of regulatory T cells in long-lasting Graves disease. Arm-PCR of CDR3 regions and iRepertoire HTBI primers were the basis on which TCR beta libraries were built. TCRdb analysed the multiplex PCR reads with MiXCR anew, one entry per CDR3 protein. The sample contains about 470,000 distinct CDR3 sequences, around 21% of which appear only once. The time point is: persistent/refractory GD, antithyroid drugs over 5 years with positive TRAb. Making the TCR library involved RNA that had been extracted from PBMCs. This specimen consisted of peripheral blood mononuclear cells (PBMCs), obtained when the disease was refractory, from a patient treated with antithyroid drugs. These receptors all stem from a female donor with Graves disease.

This clonotype was seen more than once but under ten times. This chain connects TRBV9 to TRBJ1-6; TRBD1 might be the D (6 bases). The CDR3 covers 15 residues. CDR1 and CDR2 from the germline V gene are SGDLS and YYNGEE. Deletions cut 0 bases from V and 7 bases from J, with 11 bases between. CDR3 in amino acids: CASSVEGGQNSPLHF. In nucleotides, the CDR3 is TGTGCCAGCAGCGTAGAGGGGGGGCAAAATTCACCCCTCCACTTT. Looking up the rest from reference TRBV9 and TRBJ1-6 gives the full variable domain: DSGVTQTPKHLITATGQRVTLRCSPRSGDLSVYWYQQSLDQGLQFLIQYYNGEERAKGNILERFSAQQFPDLHSELNLSSLELGDSALYFCASSVEGGQNSPLHFGNGTRLTVT.

The chain couples TRBV29-1 to TRBJ2-3; TRBD1 matches at 7 bases. Germline CDR1 and CDR2: SQVTM and ANQGSEA. V lost 5 bases, J lost 5 bases, and 4 bases stayed unmatched. This CDR3 comprises 12 residues. The CDR3 region has the DNA TGCAGCGTTTCGACAGGGCTAGATACGCAGTATTTT. This sequence encodes CSVSTGLDTQYF.

The chain recombines TRBV6-2 or TRBV6-3 with TRBJ2-7, with TRBD2 matching over 8 bases. This CDR3 comprises 17 residues. J was trimmed by 2 bases and V by 4 bases; bases with no gene match: 13. In germline, CDR1 is MNHEY, CDR2 SVGEGT. CDR3 sequence: CASSWEGAGVGTYEQYF. The CDR3 DNA follows: TGTGCCAGCAGTTGGGAGGGAGCGGGAGTCGGCACCTACGAGCAGTACTTC.

In the case of this clonotype: With a much larger clone just one base away, this may be a read error. This sequence joins TRBV12-3 or TRBV12-4 and TRBJ1-1, with 7 nucleotides matching TRBD1. V gave up 3 bases and J gave up 4 bases; unmatched junction bases: 14. The CDR3 contains 17 residues. The CDR3 coding sequence is TGTGCCAGCAGTTTTAGGCCAGGGGGAAGTCGGGGCACTGAAGCTTTCTTT. Translated: CASSFRPGGSRGTEAFF.

This clonotype was counted between two and nine times. The gene calls are TRBV28 and TRBJ2-2, with 11 bases lining up with TRBD2. The germline V gene encodes CDR1 MDHEN and CDR2 SYDVKM. Losses at the gene ends were 2 bases for V and 4 bases for J; bases not matched to a gene: 3. This CDR3 spans 16 amino acids. CDR3 loop: CASSLRLAGTTGELFF. The CDR3 DNA reads TGTGCCAGCAGTTTAAGACTAGCGGGAACCACCGGGGAGCTGTTTTTT. The full variable domain, completed using reference TRBV28 and TRBJ2-2, is DVKVTQSSRYLVKRTGEKVFLECVQDMDHENMFWYRQDPGLGLRLIYFSYDVKMKEKGDIPEGYSVSREKKERFSLILESASTNQTSMYLCASSLRLAGTTGELFFGEGSRLTVL.